These T cell receptor beta chains were read from a single sample in a study of T-cell reconstitution after alpha-beta-depleted transplantation in children. TCRdb recomputed calls from the PCR reads with MiXCR, one row per CDR3 protein. This sample has about 200,000 distinct CDR3 sequences; approximately 15% occur once, and the top ten carry roughly 13%. The input for sequencing was PBMCs from the stem cell graft donor, taken from the stem cell graft. The receptors originated from a human donor who donated a stem cell graft to a child with acute lymphoblastic leukemia. Both conserved end residues are trimmed from each CDR3.

j_gene,v_gene,CDR3aa
TRBJ1-4,TRBV5-1,ASSLTGGAGEKLF
TRBJ2-5,TRBV6-6,ASSRTSGETQY
TRBJ2-7,TRBV11-2,ASSRVAEQY
TRBJ1-2,TRBV5-4,ASSLGVGNYGYT
TRBJ1-4,TRBV20-1,SARAGGGTNEKLF
TRBJ1-2,TRBV20-1,SARDSEGPGDYGYT
TRBJ2-7,TRBV7-9,ASSSRWEGQTHEQY
TRBJ1-1,TRBV19,ASSTTRNTEAF
TRBJ2-5,TRBV6-5,ASRREAGDTWRETQY
TRBJ2-1,TRBV20-1,SVGTSGTSRYNEQF
TRBJ2-7,TRBV7-2,ASSLSGGTSGYEQY
TRBJ1-5,TRBV5-5,ASSTWDSLMH
TRBJ2-1,TRBV6-2/TRBV6-3,ASSYRGAIDEQF
TRBJ2-1,TRBV7-2,ASSLASGGGYEQF
TRBJ1-1,TRBV12-3/TRBV12-4,ASSLGGTGGLGAF
TRBJ1-1,TRBV10-2,ASSEQSNTEAF
TRBJ2-2,TRBV7-8,ASSLDHAGELF
TRBJ2-3,TRBV20-1,SARDWASAGDTQY
TRBJ2-7,TRBV7-6,ASSLENYEQY
TRBJ2-3,TRBV12-3/TRBV12-4,ASSVGTSGYTDTQY
TRBJ2-5,TRBV20-1,SASAYGGRASVQETQY
TRBJ1-4,TRBV5-1,ASSRQGGYEKLF
TRBJ1-2,TRBV20-1,SAREAYYGYT
TRBJ2-1,TRBV4-1,ASSHPTGPSSYNEQF
TRBJ2-1,TRBV25-1,ASSEFWFTSGTRAEQF
TRBJ2-5,TRBV6-5,ASSRVFGGETQY
TRBJ2-1,TRBV5-1,ASSSGTATYNEQF
TRBJ1-1,TRBV3-1,ASSQAYRQGGTEAF
TRBJ2-6,TRBV4-2,ASSQEQSGANGLT
TRBJ1-2,TRBV9,ASSPHGRWGGYT
TRBJ1-1,TRBV18,ASSPGTARGWTEAF
TRBJ2-7,TRBV18,ASSPARASSYEQY
TRBJ1-2,TRBV5-1,ASSLGGGGRNYGYT
TRBJ2-7,TRBV5-1,ASSLAGNSYEQY
TRBJ2-7,TRBV27,ASGRDTYEQY
TRBJ2-7,TRBV5-1,ASKPTSTTVNEQY
TRBJ2-7,TRBV20-1,SASIAGSFHEQY
TRBJ1-5,TRBV28,ASSNGQGRVQPQH
TRBJ2-1,TRBV5-1,ASSLFGRSSYNEQF
TRBJ2-2,TRBV5-1,ASRVSRALGTGELF
TRBJ2-1,TRBV21-1,ASSKAPDWDSSYNEQF
TRBJ1-1,TRBV28,ASTLGPSAF
TRBJ2-4,TRBV6-5,ASSYNSGSLFAENIQY
TRBJ2-5,TRBV29-1,SVEGAARAAGPQY
TRBJ1-6,TRBV25-1,ASSENPGHLSYNSPIH
TRBJ1-1,TRBV20-1,SARDRGFLRGVTSEAF
TRBJ2-1,TRBV19,ASSISGSSYDEQF
TRBJ2-1,TRBV11-2,ASSLYLAEGLTSYNEQF
TRBJ2-5,TRBV7-9,ASSGPGTGDRETQY
TRBJ2-1,TRBV5-1,ASSLVAGGNEQF
TRBJ2-1,TRBV27,ASSSRHYNEQF
TRBJ1-1,TRBV9,ASRMADTEAF
TRBJ1-1,TRBV30,AWSVGSTEAF
TRBJ1-2,TRBV12-3/TRBV12-4,ASSLRPRGGSRNYGYT